This T cell receptor beta chain was documented in a study of shared clonotypes between healthy human individuals. V lost 1 base, J lost 5 bases, and 4 bases stayed unmatched. The CDR3 loop spans 15 amino acids. Per germline, CDR1 KGHSH and CDR2 LQKENI. DNA at roughly 0.2 ug, some 31,000 T cell genomes, went into sorted-subset replicate PCRs. Generated by immunoSEQ multiplex PCR, the TCRdb table keeps only in-frame clones and is missing some. The sample holds approximately 2.4 million clones; 90% to 97% are singletons and the top ten take more than 0.1%. This sequence joins TRBV18 and TRBJ2-3; 9 nucleotides match TRBD2. Sequencing input: naive CD4+ T cells sorted from blood. Subset in this sample: CD45RA+ positively selected. The clonotype was recovered from a man aged 18-30 years in good health. CDR3 sequence reads: CASSPLRAGGDTQYF. The CDR3 nucleotides read TGTGCCAGCTCACCACTTAGAGCGGGGGGAGATACGCAGTATTTT.